These 2 T cell receptor beta chains share one sample of origin, sequenced in a study of T cells in Graves' hyperthyroidism and ophthalmopathy. Amplification of TCR beta CDR3 regions used RNA as the template. The primer set for the first-round RT-PCR of the TCR CDR3 was HTBI. TCRdb fed the multiplex PCR reads into MiXCR, producing one record per CDR3 protein. In the table there are hundreds of thousands of distinct CDR3 sequences, 20% of which are singletons. Material: blood. The receptors derive from a man younger than 40 with Graves' ophthalmopathy.

The rearrangement links TRBV27 to TRBJ2-1, with 11 bases aligning to TRBD2. The CDR3 runs to 16 residues. V dropped 4 bases and J dropped 3; count of bases not matched to a gene: 5. Per germline, CDR1 MNHEY and CDR2 SMNVEV (reference sequence). The CDR3 sequence is CASSSPTSGDYNEQFF. The CDR3 nucleotides are TGTGCCAGCAGTTCGCCGACTAGCGGGGACTACAATGAGCAGTTCTTC.

The chain is built from TRBV10-3 and TRBJ1-2; TRBD1 aligns across 8 bases. This CDR3 is 14 amino acids long. Germline V gene data show CDR1 as ENHRY and CDR2 as SYGVKD. The junction had 3 bases not matched to a gene; V was cut back by 2 bases and J by 4 bases. The CDR3 loop reads CAISEDRGGYGYTF. CDR3 bases: TGTGCCATCAGTGAGGACAGGGGCGGCTATGGCTACACCTTC.